These T cell receptor beta chains were read from a single sample in a study of blood T cell repertoires in COVID-19. Data came from immunoSEQ multiplex PCR; TCRdb stores just in-frame clones and leaves some out. Of roughly 37,000 clones in the sample, approximately 80% were seen once. Material for sequencing was peripheral blood. All receptors derive from a human donor in a cohort sampled during active COVID-19. CDR3s include the opening cysteine and the closing phenylalanine or tryptophan.

v_gene: TRBV7-9; j_gene: TRBJ1-1; CDR3aa: CASSSTGGNTEAFF
v_gene: TRBV18; j_gene: TRBJ1-1; CDR3aa: CASSPVGTGFMNTEAFF
v_gene: TRBV7-2; j_gene: TRBJ1-5; CDR3aa: CASSLGQGLGQPQHF
v_gene: TRBV10-2; j_gene: TRBJ1-2; CDR3aa: CASSEGLGARGYTF
v_gene: TRBV4-3; j_gene: TRBJ1-2; CDR3aa: CASRGDYGYTF
v_gene: TRBV27; j_gene: TRBJ1-5; CDR3aa: CASSPSRGASNQPQHF
v_gene: TRBV6-5; j_gene: TRBJ1-2; CDR3aa: CASSYAGTGNYGYTF
v_gene: TRBV11-1; j_gene: TRBJ1-5; CDR3aa: CASSPSGSNQPQHF
v_gene: TRBV7-3; j_gene: TRBJ2-2; CDR3aa: CASSLLGGRSGELFF
v_gene: TRBV29-1; j_gene: TRBJ1-2; CDR3aa: CSVEETRGTYTF
v_gene: TRBV6-2/TRBV6-3; j_gene: TRBJ1-6; CDR3aa: CASSYVSSYNSPLHF
v_gene: TRBV11-3; j_gene: TRBJ1-1; CDR3aa: CASSLTGSMNTEAFF
v_gene: TRBV7-9; j_gene: TRBJ2-7; CDR3aa: CASSLGQSEQYF
v_gene: TRBV4-1; j_gene: TRBJ1-5; CDR3aa: CASSRQGGNQPQHF
v_gene: TRBV29-1; j_gene: TRBJ1-1; CDR3aa: CSVVSGLTEAFF
v_gene: TRBV5-1; j_gene: TRBJ2-5; CDR3aa: CASSFGGAGETQYF
v_gene: TRBV28; j_gene: TRBJ1-3; CDR3aa: CASSLRGQIQGNTIYF
v_gene: TRBV4-3; j_gene: TRBJ1-6; CDR3aa: CASSQMGGRDRSNSPLHF
v_gene: TRBV6-1; j_gene: TRBJ1-5; CDR3aa: CASSEYRNQPQHF
v_gene: TRBV30; j_gene: TRBJ1-3; CDR3aa: CAWSSSSGNTIYF
v_gene: TRBV5-6; j_gene: TRBJ1-4; CDR3aa: CASSSSSGRKLFF
v_gene: TRBV12-3/TRBV12-4; j_gene: TRBJ1-5; CDR3aa: CASSFQGQPQHF
v_gene: TRBV6-5; j_gene: TRBJ2-3; CDR3aa: CASSQRETGTDTQYF
v_gene: TRBV30; j_gene: TRBJ2-3; CDR3aa: CACRTSGGSNTQYF
v_gene: TRBV12-3/TRBV12-4; j_gene: TRBJ1-2; CDR3aa: CASTFRDSYGYTF